This T cell receptor (beta chain) was found in a study of shared clonotypes between healthy human individuals. TCRdb's copy holds only in-frame clones and misses some; the assay was immunoSEQ multiplex PCR. The data hold approximately 340,000 clones, with about 74% observed a single time. The donors, healthy adults who were HIV-negative, had experienced no recent acute infections or vaccinations. The V gene's germline CDR1 is MNHNS and CDR2 SASEGT. The CDR3 spans 13 residues. V lost 4 bases, J lost 3 bases, and 10 bases lay in between. Sequencing input: memory CD4+ T cells sorted from blood. Indicated subset: CD45RA-negative fraction. The receptor's source is a man between 25 and 39 years old in good health. The chain has TRBV6-1 and TRBJ2-7, with a possible D match to TRBD1 (6 bases). The CDR3 reads CASSVRQDYEQYF. The CDR3 coding sequence is TGTGCCAGCAGTGTAAGACAGGACTACGAGCAGTACTTC.